This is a list of T cell receptor beta chains from one sample in a study of blood T cell repertoires in COVID-19. Sequenced by immunoSEQ multiplex PCR; TCRdb stores in-frame clones only, minus some. Among 120,000 to 150,000 clones, approximately 90% were seen once, and the ten largest hold 11%. The sample comprised peripheral blood. The source is a woman of 80 years or more with acute or convalescent COVID-19. The CDR3 runs from the conserved cysteine through the conserved F or W. D genes are given only for firm matches. Size values are once, few and many counts, or a class for expanded clones, and some rows have none.

CDR3aa,CDR3nt,d_gene,v_gene,abundance,j_gene
CASSYGLQETQYF,TGTGCCAGCAGTTACGGACTTCAAGAGACCCAGTACTTC,.,TRBV6-5,.,TRBJ2-5
CSVEGDRSTGELFF,TGCAGCGTTGAGGGGGACAGGAGTACCGGGGAGCTGTTTTTT,TRBD1,TRBV29-1,.,TRBJ2-2
CASSLGGPRDTEAFF,TGTGCCAGCAGCCTAGGGGGCCCCAGAGACACTGAAGCTTTCTTT,TRBD1,TRBV11-2,.,TRBJ1-1
CASSGLNSNQPQHF,TGTGCCAGCAGTGGACTGAATAGCAATCAGCCCCAGCATTTT,.,TRBV2,.,TRBJ1-5
CAWSSRQNTGELFF,TGTGCCTGGAGTTCCCGACAGAACACCGGGGAGCTGTTTTTT,.,TRBV30,.,TRBJ2-2
CASRRQGLYGYTF,TGTGCCAGCAGGCGACAGGGGCTCTATGGCTACACCTTC,TRBD1,TRBV6-5,.,TRBJ1-2
CASSLGGRDQPQHF,TGCGCCAGCAGCTTGGGTGGGAGGGATCAGCCCCAGCATTTT,.,TRBV5-1,.,TRBJ1-5
CASSLDGGRSGYTF,TGTGCCAGCAGCTTAGACGGGGGTCGGAGTGGCTACACCTTC,.,TRBV13,.,TRBJ1-2
CASKERGGLNEQFF,TGTGCCAGTAAGGAGCGGGGGGGCTTGAATGAGCAGTTCTTC,TRBD2,TRBV19,.,TRBJ2-1
CASSQELSVNTEAFF,TGTGCCAGCAGCCAAGAATTGAGTGTGAACACTGAAGCTTTCTTT,.,TRBV3-1/TRBV3-2,.,TRBJ1-1
CASSSGDRGGYTF,TGCGCCAGCAGCTCCGGAGATAGGGGTGGCTACACCTTC,.,TRBV5-1,.,TRBJ1-2
CASSHRPGQGRDTQYF,TGTGCCAGCAGCCACAGACCGGGACAGGGGAGAGATACGCAGTATTTT,TRBD1,TRBV3-1/TRBV3-2,.,TRBJ2-3
CASRAMTSGQVHSPLHF,TGTGCCAGCAGAGCTATGACCTCGGGACAGGTTCATTCACCCCTCCACTTT,TRBD1,TRBV2,.,TRBJ1-6
CSVGGGQGRYEQYF,TGCAGCGTCGGGGGGGGACAGGGGAGGTACGAGCAGTACTTC,TRBD1,TRBV29-1,.,TRBJ2-7
CASSPRGVSYEQYF,TGTGCCAGCAGCCCCAGGGGGGTTTCTTACGAGCAGTACTTC,.,TRBV7-2,.,TRBJ2-7
CASSYIPGDSGYTF,TGTGCCAGCAGTTACATCCCAGGGGATAGTGGCTACACCTTC,.,TRBV6-5,.,TRBJ1-2
CSVEGTGNEKLFF,TGCAGCGTTGAAGGGACAGGGAACGAAAAACTGTTTTTT,TRBD1,TRBV29-1,once,TRBJ1-4
CASSQGGTNSNQPQHF,TGTGCCAGCAGCCAAGGGGGGACTAATAGCAATCAGCCCCAGCATTTT,.,TRBV3-1/TRBV3-2,.,TRBJ1-5
CASSYPGGHTQYF,TGTGCCAGCAGTTACCCAGGGGGTCACACGCAGTATTTT,TRBD1,TRBV6-5,.,TRBJ2-3
CASSEALRGGLGPQHF,TGTGCCAGCAGTGAAGCGCTTCGCGGGGGGCTGGGGCCCCAGCATTTT,.,TRBV2,.,TRBJ1-5
CASGTAGVKIQPQHF,TGTGCCAGTGGTACAGCGGGCGTAAAGATTCAGCCCCAGCATTTT,.,TRBV19,.,TRBJ1-5
CASSLTGGYEQYF,TGTGCCAGCAGCTTAACAGGGGGCTACGAGCAGTACTTC,.,TRBV7-3,.,TRBJ2-7
CASSLGGAGNTIYF,TGTGCCAGCAGCTTAGGAGGGGCTGGAAACACCATATATTTT,.,TRBV13,.,TRBJ1-3
CASAGQGNQPQHF,TGTGCCAGTGCAGGGCAGGGTAATCAGCCCCAGCATTTT,.,TRBV18,.,TRBJ1-5
CASSLLRDNYGYTF,TGTGCCAGTAGCCTTTTACGGGATAACTATGGCTACACCTTC,.,TRBV19,.,TRBJ1-2
CASRAGQGVSNTEAFF,TGTGCCAGCAGGGCAGGACAGGGGGTATCGAACACTGAAGCTTTCTTT,TRBD1,TRBV5-5,.,TRBJ1-1
CASSKAGTGSYGYTF,TGTGCCAGCAGCAAAGCCGGGACAGGATCATATGGCTACACCTTC,.,TRBV21-1,.,TRBJ1-2
CASSTGQINTEAFF,TGCGCCAGCAGCACGGGACAGATCAACACTGAAGCTTTCTTT,TRBD1,TRBV5-1,.,TRBJ1-1
CASRPPGGREDTQYF,TGCGCCAGCCGTCCCCCAGGGGGCCGGGAAGATACGCAGTATTTT,TRBD1,TRBV5-1,.,TRBJ2-3
CASSHGGRWTEAFF,TGCGCCAGCAGCCACGGGGGGCGGTGGACTGAAGCTTTCTTT,.,TRBV4-3,.,TRBJ1-1
CASRDSVPQPQHF,TGTGCCAGCAGAGATAGCGTACCTCAGCCCCAGCATTTT,.,TRBV6-5,.,TRBJ1-5
CATSAGTAYRDGYTF,TGTGCCACCAGTGCCGGGACAGCCTACAGGGATGGCTACACCTTC,TRBD1,TRBV15,.,TRBJ1-2